Shown below are 28 T cell receptor beta chains from a single sample sequenced in a study of blood T cell repertoires in COVID-19. Measured with immunoSEQ multiplex PCR; TCRdb has only the in-frame clones, and not every one. This repertoire shows tens of thousands of clones, more than 70% found once; its top ten account for approximately 4.8%. The sample consisted of peripheral blood. These receptors were obtained from a man older than 75 with acute or convalescent COVID-19.

V and J are TRBV6-6 and TRBJ2-7; 13 nucleotides agree with TRBD2. Germline loops: CDR1 MNHNY, CDR2 SVGAGI (reference sequence). V was clipped by 11 bases and J by 0 bases; unmatched bases: 10. This CDR3 is built from 16 residues. The CDR3 DNA reads TGTGCCGGAAGAGGGACTAGCGGGACCCTCTCCTACGAGCAGTACTTC. It encodes CAGRGTSGTLSYEQYF.

About this clone itself: Germline and junction disagree at one end, which may indicate a read error. V and J are TRBV19 and TRBJ2-1; 11 bases line up with TRBD2. Germline V gives CDR1 LNHDA, CDR2 SQIVND (reference sequence). The CDR3 has 15 amino acids. The CDR3 region is CASSIAGGPQNEQFF. CDR3 sequence (DNA): TGTGCCAGTAGCATAGCGGGGGGGCCCCAAAATGAGCAGTTCTTC.

This clone appeared a single time. The chain couples TRBV5-4 to TRBJ2-3, with 9 bases lining up with TRBD1. Germline V gene data show CDR1 as SGHNT and CDR2 as YYREEE (reference sequence). CDR3 size: 15 residues. J lost 5 bases, V lost 0 bases, and 4 bases had no gene match. CDR3 DNA: TGTGCCAGCAGCTTGGACAGGGGGCGGGGAGATACGCAGTATTTT. Translation gives CASSLDRGRGDTQYF. Together with reference TRBV5-4 and TRBJ2-3, the CDR3 gives the full variable domain: ETGVTQSPTHLIKTRGQQVTLRCSSQSGHNTVSWYQQALGQGPQFIFQYYREEENGRGNFPPRFSGLQFPNYSSELNVNALELDDSALYLCASSLDRGRGDTQYFGPGTRLTVL.

The CDR3 loop reads CASSLEGPGELFF. The CDR3 coding sequence is TGTGCCAGCAGTTTGGAGGGTCCCGGGGAGCTGTTTTTT. The genes are TRBV27 and TRBJ2-2; tentative D call: TRBD2 (6 bases). Germline CDR1 reads MNHEY; CDR2 reads SMNVEV (reference sequence). V dropped 3 bases and J dropped 6 bases, with 8 bases sitting between them. This CDR3 has 13 residues.

This clone came up a few times. The chain is built from TRBV2 and TRBJ1-1; weak D call: TRBD1 (5 bases). The ends were cut back, 7 bases at V and 1 base at J, with 16 bases in the middle. In germline, CDR1 is SNHLY, CDR2 FYNNEI. The length of the CDR3 is 15 residues. The CDR3 DNA is TGTGCCAGCAACCGCCTGGCGGGGGGGAACACTGAAGCTTTCTTT. This translates into CASNRLAGGNTEAFF.

The V gene is TRBV5-1, the J gene TRBJ1-1; 10 bases match TRBD1. J gave up 6 bases and V 3 bases, and 2 bases lay outside the gene matches. This CDR3 spans 13 amino acids. Looked up from germline, CDR1 is SGHRS and CDR2 is YFSETQ. The CDR3 sequence: CASSSGTGAEAFF. CDR3 DNA sequence: TGCGCCAGCAGCTCAGGGACAGGGGCTGAAGCTTTCTTT.

J is TRBJ1-2 and V is TRBV28; 10 bases align to TRBD1. From germline, CDR1 is MDHEN and CDR2 SYDVKM. There are 14 residues in the CDR3. V dropped 3 bases and J dropped 2; count of bases not matched to a gene: 0. The CDR3 bases are TGTGCCAGCAGTTTGGACAGGGGGAACTATGGCTACACCTTC. Translation: CASSLDRGNYGYTF.

The V and J genes are TRBV11-1 and TRBJ2-3; 7 bases are a match to TRBD1. This CDR3 is 16 amino acids long. V lost 4 bases to trimming and J lost 5 bases; unmatched junction nucleotides: 12. CDR1 is SGHAT, CDR2 FQDESV, per germline (reference sequence). The CDR3 nucleotides read TGTGCCAGCAGCTCCAGAGACAGGGTAGAGGGAGATACGCAGTATTTT. This sequence encodes CASSSRDRVEGDTQYF.

The chain joins TRBV6-2 or TRBV6-3 to TRBJ1-2; no firm D call. Germline values: CDR1 MNHEY, CDR2 SVGEGT. V was clipped by 4 bases and J by 4 bases, with 7 bases between them. The CDR3 length is 12 residues. Written as DNA, the CDR3 is TGTGCCAGCAGTTTTTCGGGCTATGGCTACACCTTC. This encodes CASSFSGYGYTF.

The chain is built from TRBV14 and TRBJ1-2, with D unclear. Trimming stripped 0 bases from V and 10 bases from J, with 18 bases between. Germline V CDR1 and CDR2: SGHDN, FVKESK. The CDR3 covers 15 residues. This chain's CDR3 is CASSQEGLPWEDYTF. Written as DNA, the CDR3 is TGTGCCAGCAGCCAAGAAGGTCTCCCCTGGGAGGACTACACCTTC.

This clone has a handful of counts. This chain connects TRBV6-1 to TRBJ1-5; TRBD1 aligns across 9 bases. J lost 6 bases, V lost 1 base, and 10 bases had no gene match. The CDR3 length is 17 residues. Germline V gives CDR1 MNHNS, CDR2 SASEGT. The CDR3 protein is CASSEEIQGAVVQPQHF. The DNA for the CDR3 is TGTGCCAGCAGTGAAGAGATACAGGGGGCGGTGGTTCAGCCCCAGCATTTT.

The chain has TRBV10-3 and TRBJ1-2, with 9 bases aligning to TRBD1. From germline, CDR1 is ENHRY and CDR2 SYGVKD. CDR3 size: 15 residues. The ends lost 5 bases at V and 6 bases at J; junction bases unmatched: 10. The CDR3 DNA reads TGTGCCATCAGTCCCGGGACAGGGAGCTTCGATGGCTACACCTTC. It yields the protein CAISPGTGSFDGYTF.

V is TRBV5-1 and J is TRBJ1-6; a possible D gene is TRBD1 (5 bases). Germline V CDR1 and CDR2: SGHRS, YFSETQ. Trimming removed 3 bases at V and 10 bases at J, with 20 bases between. The CDR3 has 16 amino acids. CDR3 nucleotide sequence: TGCGCCAGCAGCTCCCTGGGGACTGCCTTGGAGTCACCCCTCCACTTT. Translation: CASSSLGTALESPLHF. Drawing the rest from reference TRBV5-1 and TRBJ1-6, the complete variable domain is KAGVTQTPRYLIKTRGQQVTLSCSPISGHRSVSWYQQTPGQGLQFLFEYFSETQRNKGNFPGRFSGRQFSNSRSEMNVSTLELGDSALYLCASSSLGTALESPLHFGNGTRLTVT.

The rearrangement uses TRBV7-9 and TRBJ2-7, with 7 bases matching TRBD1. There are 17 residues in the CDR3. V shed 1 base, J shed 5 bases, and the junction held 14 bases outside the gene matches. Germline values: CDR1 SEHNR, CDR2 FQNEAQ (reference sequence). CDR3 protein: CASSLGPAQTGKDEQYF. CDR3 nucleotide sequence: TGTGCCAGCAGCTTAGGACCCGCGCAGACAGGGAAAGACGAGCAGTACTTC.

The chain joins TRBV7-2 to TRBJ2-1; 15 bases align to TRBD2. V trimming: 4 bases; J trimming: 9 bases; junction bases outside the gene matches: 7. CDR3 size: 16 residues. Germline CDR1 and CDR2: SGHTA and FQGNSA. Here the CDR3 DNA reads TGTGCCAGCAGCTGGCAGGGACTAGCGGGAGGCGGTGAGCAGTTCTTC. Translated: CASSWQGLAGGGEQFF.

The chain has TRBV7-2 and TRBJ1-6; 9 nucleotides line up with TRBD1. Germline values: CDR1 SGHTA, CDR2 FQGNSA. The CDR3 is made up of 15 amino acids. J lost 6 bases, V lost 2 bases, and 2 bases had no gene match. The CDR3 sequence: CASSLLGQGNSPLHF. CDR3 nucleotides: TGTGCCAGCAGCTTACTGGGACAGGGTAATTCACCCCTCCACTTT.

This sequence joins TRBV9 and TRBJ2-3; 10 bases match TRBD1. The V gene's germline CDR1 is SGDLS and CDR2 YYNGEE. This CDR3 is 16 amino acids long. Losses at the gene ends were 4 bases for V and 6 bases for J; bases not matched to a gene: 11. As DNA, the CDR3 is TGTGCCAGCAGCAAAAGACCGACAGGGGGCTCGGATACGCAGTATTTT. Residues: CASSKRPTGGSDTQYF.

The V call is TRBV29-1, the J call TRBJ1-3, with 12 bases aligning to TRBD1. Germline V gene lookup returns CDR1 SQVTM and CDR2 ANQGSEA. J was trimmed by 4 bases and V by 6 bases; bases with no gene match: 4. This CDR3 is built from 14 residues. The CDR3 region has the DNA TGCAGCGTAGGGACAGGGGGCCACGGAAACACCATATATTTT. It specifies CSVGTGGHGNTIYF.

V usage is TRBV9 and J usage is TRBJ2-6, with 7 bases matching TRBD1. This CDR3 has 16 residues. V shed 0 bases, J shed 2 bases, and the junction held 2 bases outside the gene matches. CDR1 and CDR2 (germline): SGDLS, YYNGEE. The CDR3 region has the DNA TGTGCCAGCAGCGTAGGAGGACAGGCTGGGGCCAACGTCCTGACTTTC. It yields the protein CASSVGGQAGANVLTF.

V and J are TRBV28 and TRBJ2-2; tentative D call: TRBD1 (6 bases). The CDR3 is 13 amino acids. Germline CDR1 and CDR2: MDHEN and SYDVKM. Trimming removed 6 bases at V and 6 bases at J, with 11 bases between. CDR3 nucleotides: TGTGCCAGCAGGCCTCACAGGGCCGGGGAGCTGTTTTTT. This sequence encodes CASRPHRAGELFF.

This clone was observed a single time. The CDR3 region has the DNA TGTGCCAGCAGCGTCGGGACATCCTCCTATAATTCACCCCTCCACTTT. Protein sequence: CASSVGTSSYNSPLHF. The rearrangement joins TRBV9 to TRBJ1-6; a possible D gene is TRBD1 (6 bases). V dropped 2 bases and J dropped 0 bases, with 9 bases sitting between them. Per the germline V gene, CDR1 is SGDLS and CDR2 is YYNGEE. The CDR3 has 16 residues.

The rearrangement uses TRBV11-1 and TRBJ2-1, with 13 bases fitting TRBD2. CDR1 is SGHAT, CDR2 FQDESV, per germline (reference sequence). The V and J ends lost 1 base and 14 bases, in that order; junction bases with no gene match: 8. This CDR3 contains 15 residues. CDR3 bases: TGTGCCAGCAGCTTAGAGACACTAGCGGGAGGGCCGGAGTTCTTC. This codes for CASSLETLAGGPEFF.

The chain has TRBV11-2 and TRBJ2-3; 9 positions agree with TRBD2. Germline CDR1 and CDR2: SGHAT and FQNNGV. Germline trimming cut 3 bases from V and 2 bases from J; bases unmatched to any gene: 9. This CDR3 is 17 amino acids long. The CDR3 protein is CASSFSPTSGYTDTQYF. The CDR3 DNA reads TGTGCCAGCAGCTTCTCACCGACTAGCGGATACACAGATACGCAGTATTTT. Full variable domain (remainder filled in from reference TRBV11-2 and TRBJ2-3): EAGVAQSPRYKIIEKRQSVAFWCNPISGHATLYWYQQILGQGPKLLIQFQNNGVVDDSQLPKDRFSAERLKGVDSTLKIQPAKLEDSAVYLCASSFSPTSGYTDTQYFGPGTRLTVL.

This clone has more than one count but fewer than ten. This chain connects TRBV4-3 to TRBJ1-2; the match to TRBD1 covers 7 bases. Germline CDR1 and CDR2: LGHNA and YSLEER. This CDR3 has 15 amino acids. The V gene end was trimmed by 0 bases and the J gene end by 8 bases; junction bases not matched to a gene: 9. The CDR3 bases are TGCGCCAGCAGCCAAGAAGACAGGGCCCCTAGAGGCTACACCTTC. This gives the protein CASSQEDRAPRGYTF.

The chain couples TRBV21-1 to TRBJ2-1; the table's D call, TRBD1, has no DNA check behind it. TRBV21-1 is a recognized pseudogene. This CDR3 contains 20 residues. The chain's CDR3 is CASSNGDRDNNQSSYNEQFF. The CDR3 DNA sequence: TGTGCCAGCAGCAACGGAGACAGGGACAATAACCAAAGCTCCTACAATGAGCAGTTCTTC.

The chain couples TRBV3-1 (or the pseudogene TRBV3-2) to TRBJ2-5; TRBD2 might be the D (6 bases). The CDR3 has 16 amino acids. Deletions cut 4 bases from V and 5 bases from J, with 20 bases between. Germline V gene sequence: CDR1 LGHDT, CDR2 YNNKEL (reference sequence). This CDR3 reads CASSLSGRGGGETQYF. CDR3 in DNA: TGTGCCAGCAGCCTCAGCGGTAGGGGAGGCGGGGAGACCCAGTACTTC.

V gene TRBV5-5 combines with J gene TRBJ2-5; 10 bases map to TRBD2. The trim removed 0 bases at V and 5 bases at J, leaving 7 bases unmatched. Germline V gene lookup returns CDR1 SGHKS and CDR2 YYEKEE (reference sequence). The CDR3 extends over 16 amino acids. CDR3 loop: CASSLAGAGGSETQYF. DNA of the CDR3: TGTGCCAGCAGCTTGGCGGGAGCGGGAGGGTCGGAGACCCAGTACTTC. The full variable domain, in which reference TRBV5-5 and TRBJ2-5 provide the parts outside the CDR3, is DAGVTQSPTHLIKTRGQQVTLRCSPISGHKSVSWYQQVLGQGPQFIFQYYEKEERGRGNFPDRFSARQFPNYSSELNVNALLLGDSALYLCASSLAGAGGSETQYFGPGTRLLVL.

The V gene is TRBV27, the J gene TRBJ2-6, with a weak D call TRBD2 (6 bases). The CDR3 is 15 residues long. Germline V gene lookup returns CDR1 MNHEY and CDR2 SMNVEV (reference sequence). V was cut by 10 bases and J by 0 bases, with 13 bases left in between. The CDR3 region has the DNA TGTGCCACCGGACGGGGGTACTCTGGGGCCAACGTCCTGACTTTC. It yields the protein CATGRGYSGANVLTF.